The T cell receptor beta chain under discussion was sequenced for a study of blood T cell repertoires in COVID-19. Across the study: Material from acute and convalescent COVID-19 was sourced from the United States, Italy and Spain. Sample material is recorded as cDNA or gDNA derived from T cells, B-cell-depleted T cells, or PBMCs.

Per the original data handling: The authors estimated nucleated cell counts from reference gene primer amplification. Libraries were prepared by immunoSEQ multiplex PCR; TCRdb keeps only in-frame clonotypes and omits some of them. That table gives V, J and clone size, and the DNA gave D and trimming. The data hold around 480,000 clones, with roughly 88% observed a single time. Seattle patients were enrolled during active infection and followed longitudinally. The clonotype comes from a woman in her fifties or sixties with COVID-19, enrolled during active disease. Sequenced: peripheral blood.

The CDR3 coding sequence is TGTGCCAGCAGCGCACACCTAGACTCTAACACTGAAGCTTTCTTT. Its protein is CASSAHLDSNTEAFF. The chain employs TRBV9 and TRBJ1-1; D is unresolved. Trimming removed 3 bases from V and 2 bases from J, with 14 bases in between. The CDR3 runs 15 residues. The germline V gene encodes CDR1 SGDLS and CDR2 YYNGEE.